This paragraph reports one TCR beta chain. Its specificity is unknown. Possible read error: a much larger clone is one base away. This entry comes from a study of Graves' ophthalmopathy and Graves' hyperthyroidism. Study findings and constraints: Thyroid clonotypes that were expanded above 0.001 frequency mostly also appeared in blood. Using a 13-signature model, the authors split ophthalmopathy from stable hyperthyroidism, with 85% to 90% sensitivity and about 80% specificity. Sensitivity reached roughly 70% and specificity 72.22% when the model predicted ophthalmopathy progression.

Germline-derived CDR1 and CDR2 are SGHDT and YYEEEE. This CDR3 has 16 amino acids. Exclusion applied to patients with other autoimmune diseases, uncontrolled infections, pregnancy or lactation. CDR3 regions of TCR beta were amplified from RNA transcripts. HTBI primers were employed in first-round RT-PCR, then a second-round multiplex PCR followed. MiXCR, applied by TCRdb to the multiplex PCR reads, yields one record per CDR3 protein. The data contain about 660,000 distinct CDR3 sequences, about 40% of them singletons. The chain combines TRBV5-6 with TRBJ1-5; D is perhaps TRBD1 (5 bases). This TCR derives from an adult man with Graves' ophthalmopathy. Sequenced: peripheral blood. The CDR3 sequence is CAGSLAGAPRDQPQHF. CDR3 in DNA: TGTGCCGGCAGCTTGGCCGGGGCACCGAGGGATCAGCCCCAGCATTTT.